The sequence of this T cell receptor (beta chain) was determined in a study of T cells in Graves' hyperthyroidism and ophthalmopathy. From RNA transcripts, TCR beta CDR3 regions were amplified. The HTBI set primed first-round TCR CDR3 RT-PCR. Via MiXCR, TCRdb re-called the multiplex PCR reads, giving one row per CDR3 protein. The table lists 500,000 to 650,000 distinct CDR3 sequences, roughly 21% of them singletons. CDR1 is SGHRS, CDR2 YFSETQ, per germline. This CDR3 comprises 14 residues. Germline trimming cut 4 bases from V and 6 bases from J; bases unmatched to any gene: 9. This clonotype appeared many times.

This chain uses TRBV5-1 with TRBJ1-1; TRBD1 aligns across 7 bases. Sequencing was carried out using blood. The origin of this receptor is a man between 40 and 49 years old with Graves' ophthalmopathy. This CDR3 reads CASSATGTSSEAFF. In DNA, the CDR3 is TGCGCCAGCAGCGCGACAGGGACTAGTTCTGAAGCTTTCTTT. The full variable domain, in which reference TRBV5-1 and TRBJ1-1 provide the parts outside the CDR3, is KAGVTQTPRYLIKTRGQQVTLSCSPISGHRSVSWYQQTPGQGLQFLFEYFSETQRNKGNFPGRFSGRQFSNSRSEMNVSTLELGDSALYLCASSATGTSSEAFFGQGTRLTVV.